These T cell receptor beta chains were read from a single sample in a study of shared clonotypes between healthy human individuals. Assay: immunoSEQ multiplex PCR; the TCRdb copy retains only in-frame clones and omits some. The sample consists of about 2.3 million clones, 85% to 95% of them appearing once. Sequencing was performed on naive CD4+ T cells from PBMCs. The receptors were sampled from a young man in good health. Some clones in this sample may be carry-over from other donors' samples. The CDR3 runs from the conserved cysteine through the conserved F or W. The D gene is left open where the match is weak. Part of the rows lack a size; the others show once, few, many or a class for expanded clones.

d_call	v_call	j_call	clone_size	cdr3_aa	cdr3_nt
TRBD2	TRBV28	TRBJ2-3	NA	CASSTTSDQTDTQYF	TGTGCCAGCAGTACCACTAGCGATCAAACAGATACGCAGTATTTT
NA	TRBV12-5	TRBJ1-2	NA	CASDEGRRNGYTF	TGTGCTAGTGACGAGGGCAGAAGAAATGGCTACACCTTC
NA	TRBV7-3	TRBJ1-6	NA	CASSLMSADISPLHF	TGTGCCAGCAGCTTAATGTCAGCTGACATTTCACCCCTCCACTTT
NA	TRBV7-8	TRBJ2-5	NA	CASSSQYQETQYF	TGTGCCAGCAGCTCCCAATACCAAGAGACCCAGTACTTC
NA	TRBV18	TRBJ2-3	once	CASSPRAADTQYF	TGTGCCAGCTCACCACGAGCTGCAGATACGCAGTATTTT
TRBD2	TRBV19	TRBJ2-1	NA	CASWSGASGSHEQFF	TGTGCCAGTTGGAGTGGAGCTAGCGGGAGTCATGAGCAGTTCTTC
NA	TRBV18	TRBJ1-1	NA	CASSPEATFMNTEAFF	TGTGCCAGCTCGCCCGAAGCTACATTCATGAACACTGAAGCTTTCTTT
NA	TRBV19	TRBJ1-1	NA	CASSMPQSHRSQAFF	TGTGCCAGTAGTATGCCCCAATCCCACCGTTCACAAGCTTTCTTT
NA	TRBV19	TRBJ1-4	NA	CASSISRTVRNEKLFF	TGTGCCAGTAGTATATCAAGGACAGTTCGGAATGAAAAACTGTTTTTT
NA	TRBV7-2	TRBJ2-1	NA	CASSPPGDGSVDEQFF	TGTGCCAGCAGCCCCCCCGGGGACGGGAGTGTCGATGAGCAGTTCTTC
NA	TRBV5-4	TRBJ2-3	NA	CASSSLSGSTDTQYF	TGTGCCAGCAGCTCCCTCAGCGGTTCCACAGATACGCAGTATTTT
NA	TRBV6-1	TRBJ1-1	NA	CASRIGQYTEAFF	TGTGCCAGCAGGATCGGGCAGTACACTGAAGCTTTCTTT
TRBD1	TRBV19	TRBJ2-2	NA	CASSRTGGGIGELFF	TGTGCCAGTAGTAGGACAGGGGGCGGCATCGGGGAGCTGTTTTTT
NA	TRBV7-2	TRBJ2-7	NA	CASSLIPGSLYEQYF	TGTGCCAGCAGCTTAATCCCGGGCTCACTCTACGAGCAGTACTTC
NA	TRBV7-9	TRBJ2-5	NA	CASSLGRGQETQYF	TGTGCCAGCTCATTGGGCAGGGGCCAAGAGACCCAGTACTTC
NA	TRBV5-6	TRBJ1-1	NA	CASSLVVGWRRMDTEAFF	TGTGCCAGCAGCTTGGTGGTCGGTTGGCGGAGGATGGACACTGAAGCTTTCTTT
NA	TRBV19	TRBJ2-1	NA	CASSIGVSEQFF	TGTGCCAGTAGTATAGGAGTCAGTGAGCAGTTCTTC
TRBD1	TRBV29-1	TRBJ1-1	NA	CSVGGRGQNTEAFF	TGCAGCGTTGGGGGCAGGGGGCAAAATACTGAAGCTTTCTTT
TRBD1	TRBV5-1	TRBJ1-1	NA	CASSLLDRSTEAFF	TGCGCCAGCAGCTTGTTGGACAGGTCGACTGAAGCTTTCTTT
TRBD2	TRBV9	TRBJ2-5	NA	CASTKGLADAGTQYF	TGTGCCAGCACCAAGGGGCTAGCGGACGCCGGGACCCAGTACTTC
NA	TRBV6-1	TRBJ1-5	NA	CASTAGGANQPQHF	TGTGCCAGCACCGCCGGAGGAGCAAATCAGCCCCAGCATTTT
NA	TRBV6-5	TRBJ2-5	NA	CASSYDVEETQYF	TGTGCCAGCAGTTACGATGTAGAAGAGACCCAGTACTTC